This TCR beta chain was recovered during a study of blood T cell repertoires in COVID-19 (dated by TCRdb to 2018 to 2021). Some background on the complete study: Samples covering the acute and convalescent phases of COVID-19 were provided by collaborators in the United States, Italy and Spain. Where available, HLA class I and class II types were taken from metadata supplied by the sample provider and were not determined by assay-based typing. The repertoires were made available in a free public database intended to serve as a resource for research on the immune response to SARS-CoV-2. Sample metadata almost always included a de-identified subject ID, COVID-19 status, age in years and sex. The prospective study material was composed of cDNA or gDNA derived from T cells, B-cell-depleted T cells, or PBMCs. The dataset comprised deeply sampled blood TCRbeta repertoires from subjects exposed to, actively infected with, or recovered from COVID-19. The samples were drawn from two sources: the first 160 participants of the ongoing ImmuneRACE study, and 950 to 1,500 subjects contributed by 6 global collaborators. The investigation overall reported the following: How much clinical and demographic metadata was included differed by source and by participant, and the metadata was provided uncurated.

Remarks on this clone: No antigen is known for it. Per-nucleotide qualities are absent, and no much larger clonotype sits a single base away.

Per the germline V gene (reference sequence), LNHDA is the CDR1 and SQIVND is the CDR2. V and J lose 2 bases and 3 bases, and a span of 7 bases separates them. From the cysteine up to the phenylalanine, the CDR3 has a length of 14 residues. Only the CDR3 portion is preserved as DNA: 42 bases, with reading frame beginning at the first base. TCRbeta CDR3 regions were amplified from genomic DNA by means of the immunoSEQ Assay, a bias-controlled multiplex PCR. As for the authors' bioinformatics: Within the assay, amplification of reference gene primers was used to estimate how many nucleated cells each sample contained. Sequence reads were collapsed and filtered to measure the absolute abundance of every unique TCRbeta CDR3 rearrangement. For each sample, productive Simpson clonality was calculated by taking the square root of Simpson's diversity index across productive rearrangements. Drawn from immuneACCESS, this table holds only the in-frame rearrangements with V and J called that TCRdb kept. Clones are partly lost; checked studies trace under half to an unresolved V gene and leave the rest unexplained. That table supplies the V and J calls and clone size; D and trimming were determined from the DNA. The sample table shows 350,000 to 500,000 clones, and roughly 90% are seen once. The ten largest account for 1.4% to 1.5% of the sample.

In the prospective study, participants were roughly 18 to 95 years old, resided in about two dozen geographic areas of the United States, and were enrolled through a virtual design. Cohort assignment in the prospective study relied on participant-reported clinical history from a screening survey and a study questionnaire. Exposed participants had been in contact, within 2 weeks of entering the study, with a person who had a PCR-confirmed or clinician-diagnosed case of COVID-19. In the prospective study, mobile phlebotomists collected whole blood, serum and a nasopharyngeal or oropharyngeal swab from each participant. Participants in the prospective study had the option to provide additional blood draws and questionnaires over a roughly two-month period. Prospective study blood samples were shipped either frozen or at room temperature before DNA extraction.

The TCR was taken from a woman between 18 and 29 years old who had been exposed to COVID-19. The rearranged segments are TRBV19 and TRBJ1-4; the D gene identity is not certain. The sample was PBMCs or T cells enriched from blood (not recorded which). The nucleotide sequence reads as follows: TGTGCCAGTAGTATATTTCGCGCTAATGAAAAACTGTTTTTT. Translated, it reads CASSIFRANEKLFF.